This T cell receptor beta chain was observed in a study of cytomegalovirus exposure and HLA in healthy donors. The wider study: Previous work identified roughly 120 million unique TCR beta sequences from around 170 million T cells. The study, taken as a whole, reports: Later analysis suggested most CMV-associated TCR beta chains were HLA-restricted. In a later analysis, TCR association rates varied by HLA locus: DRB1 most, HLA-C fewest. Earlier analysis looked at TCR beta V segments, and most were productive about 90% or about 30% of the time.

V was shortened by 1 base and J by 5 bases, with 11 bases between the two germline ends. CDR3 length: 15 residues. The V gene's germline CDR1 is MGHRA and CDR2 YSYEKL. The PCR had 60 Vbeta and 13 Jbeta primers. TCRdb's table, derived via immunoSEQ multiplex PCR, lists solely in-frame clones and lacks some. The profile shows fewer than 150,000 clones, 74% of them singletons. In its sample, this clone was seen a few times. Its antigen is undetermined. Sequenced material: PBMCs. The sequence came from a woman in her forties in good health and CMV-seropositive. The chain carries TRBV4-1 and TRBJ2-2; D is possibly TRBD1 (6 bases). DNA of the CDR3: TGCGCCAGCAGCCAAGGCGACAGGCAAACCGGGGAGCTGTTTTTT. This encodes CASSQGDRQTGELFF.